These 7 T cell receptor beta chains were all obtained from the same sample, sequenced in a study of T cell repertoires in cytomegalovirus infection. TCRdb re-analysed the reads in MiXCR, keeping a single row per CDR3 protein. Found here are around 280,000 distinct CDR3 sequences, roughly a tenth of them singletons; the top ten hold around 2.5%. Sequencing used PBMCs. The receptors shown here come from a human donor in good health (CMV status not recorded). Some clones in this sample may be carry-over from other donors' samples.

V and J are TRBV5-1 and TRBJ2-7, with a weak D call TRBD1 (5 bases). Germline CDR1 SGHRS, CDR2 YFSETQ. The CDR3 consists of 13 residues. The germline V and J ends were trimmed by 2 bases and 5 bases, with 11 bases remaining between them. CDR3 coding DNA: TGCGCCAGCAGCTTTACAGGAGCCCACGAGCAGTACTTC. Its protein product is CASSFTGAHEQYF.

Many counts were recorded for this clonotype. This chain links TRBV7-3 with TRBJ2-6; TRBD2 agrees at 8 bases. Germline trimming cut 4 bases from V and 3 bases from J; bases unmatched to any gene: 11. The CDR3 contains 18 residues. Germline lookup yields CDR1 SGHTA and CDR2 FQGTGA. DNA of the CDR3: TGTGCCAGCAGCTCATCCGTCGGGGGGGTACTTGGGGCCAACGTCCTGACTTTC. This translates into CASSSSVGGVLGANVLTF. Using reference TRBV7-3 and TRBJ2-6 for the parts outside the CDR3, the full variable domain is GAGVSQTPSNKVTEKGKYVELRCDPISGHTALYWYRQSLGQGPEFLIYFQGTGAADDSGLPNDRFFAVRPEGSVSTLKIQRTERGDSAVYLCASSSSVGGVLGANVLTFGAGSRLTVL.

The chain couples TRBV10-3 to TRBJ2-1; TRBD2 might be the D (6 bases). Trimming took 1 base from V and 5 from J, leaving 12 bases between them. The CDR3 extends over 15 amino acids. Per germline, CDR1 ENHRY and CDR2 SYGVKD. The CDR3 spells CAISELGTYDNEQFF. The CDR3, as DNA: TGTGCCATCAGTGAGTTGGGGACTTATGACAATGAGCAGTTCTTC.

This clonotype was observed many times. The genes are TRBV7-2 and TRBJ2-7; D is uncertain. CDR3 length: 10 residues. Looked up from germline, CDR1 is SGHTA and CDR2 is FQGNSA. Trimming cost V 8 bases and J 1 base, with 3 bases left between them. DNA of the CDR3: TGTGCCAGCGGATCCTACGAGCAGTACGTC. Its translation: CASGSYEQYV.

In regard to this clonotype: Compared with germline, one end of the junction differs, possibly owing to a read error. The chain is built from TRBV7-9 and TRBJ2-2; D possibly corresponds to TRBD2 (5 bases). CDR3 length: 15 amino acids. CDR1 SEHNR and CDR2 FQNEAQ come from the germline V gene (reference sequence). The CDR3 reads CASSLGQTNTGELIF. As DNA, the CDR3 is TGTGCCAGCAGCTTAGGGCAAACAAACACCGGGGAGCTGATTTTT. Combining the CDR3 with reference TRBV7-9 and TRBJ2-2 gives the whole variable domain DTGVSQNPRHKITKRGQNVTFRCDPISEHNRLYWYRQTLGQGPEFLTYFQNEAQLEKSRLLSDRFSAERPKGSFSTLEIQRTEQGDSAMYLCASSLGQTNTGELIFGEGSRLTVL.

The chain couples TRBV4-1 to TRBJ1-3; unclear D gene. The length of the CDR3 is 16 residues. Trimming shortened V by 3 bases and J by 0 bases, and 12 bases separated the two germline ends. Germline V gene sequence: CDR1 MGHRA, CDR2 YSYEKL. The CDR3 nucleotides are TGCGCCAGCAGCCATTTTATAGTTCGCTCTGGAAACACCATATATTTT. This encodes CASSHFIVRSGNTIYF.

This clonotype was seen ten or more times. The chain employs TRBV28 and TRBJ1-2; a possible D gene is TRBD1 (6 bases). The ends were cut back, 3 bases at V and 5 bases at J, with 13 bases in the middle. Germline V gene sequence: CDR1 MDHEN, CDR2 SYDVKM. This CDR3 has 14 residues. The CDR3 reads CASSFAQGRYGYTF. CDR3 coding DNA: TGTGCCAGCAGTTTCGCGCAGGGGAGATATGGCTACACCTTC.